This TCR beta chain was captured by sequencing in a study of T cell repertoires in cytomegalovirus infection. At the level of the study: Public TCR beta signatures were indicative of both CMV infection and a matching HLA type.

Study-wide results and caveats: Adding up the frequency of public TCR beta families identified people who carried CMV plus the relevant HLA. What dominated the ex vivo response were HLA-C-restricted CMV-specific TCR beta clonotypes.

MiXCR was run by TCRdb on the reads, yielding one entry per CDR3 protein. This sample yields some 800,000 distinct CDR3 sequences, of which approximately 29% are seen a single time; roughly 12% belongs to the top ten. This clonotype has just a few counts. The antigen is undetermined. The V end was cut by 4 bases, the J end by 4 bases, with 5 bases between. Germline V gene lookup returns CDR1 SQVTM and CDR2 ANQGSEA. The CDR3 is 10 residues long. V and J are TRBV29-1 and TRBJ2-7, with unresolved D. The source material was cultured CD8+ T cells from PBMCs, sampled from culture after CMV antigen stimulation. The clonotype originates from a human donor in good health (CMV status not recorded). Some clones in this sample may be carry-over from other donors' samples. This CDR3 is CSVGSYEQYF. Written as DNA, the CDR3 is TGCAGCGTTGGATCATACGAGCAGTACTTC.